This passage covers 3 T cell receptor beta chains from one sample sequenced in a study of blood T cell repertoires in COVID-19. Only in-frame clones appear in the TCRdb table, and some are missing; sequencing was by immunoSEQ multiplex PCR. Among 110,000 to 150,000 clones, about four fifths were seen once, and the ten largest hold just under 5%. Material: peripheral blood. These receptor sequences come from a woman aged 70-85 years with COVID-19, enrolled during active disease.

This sequence joins TRBV5-1 and TRBJ1-4, with D uncertain. The CDR3 length is 14 residues. V lost 4 bases to trimming and J lost 3 bases, with 10 bases between them. CDR1 SGHRS and CDR2 YFSETQ come from the germline V gene. The CDR3 is CASSQDTSNEKLFF. The CDR3 bases are TGCGCCAGCAGCCAGGATACCTCTAATGAAAAACTGTTTTTT.

In this sample, this clone turned up once. V gene TRBV30 combines with J gene TRBJ2-7, with 8 bases that match TRBD1. Per germline, CDR1 GTSNPN and CDR2 SVGIG (reference sequence). V shed 2 bases and J 9 bases; nucleotides not matched to a gene: 3. The CDR3 runs to 11 residues. CDR3 loop: CAWSRTGSQYF. The CDR3 DNA follows: TGTGCCTGGAGTAGGACAGGGTCGCAGTACTTC.

The chain couples TRBV7-2 to TRBJ2-7; the match to TRBD1 covers 9 bases. Trimming cost V 5 bases and J 3 bases; bases outside gene matches: 8. The CDR3 is 15 residues long. Germline CDR1 is SGHTA and CDR2 is FQGNSA. The CDR3 reads CASSLRGQGYYEQYF. In nucleotides, the CDR3 is TGTGCCAGCAGCCTCCGTGGACAGGGGTACTACGAGCAGTACTTC.